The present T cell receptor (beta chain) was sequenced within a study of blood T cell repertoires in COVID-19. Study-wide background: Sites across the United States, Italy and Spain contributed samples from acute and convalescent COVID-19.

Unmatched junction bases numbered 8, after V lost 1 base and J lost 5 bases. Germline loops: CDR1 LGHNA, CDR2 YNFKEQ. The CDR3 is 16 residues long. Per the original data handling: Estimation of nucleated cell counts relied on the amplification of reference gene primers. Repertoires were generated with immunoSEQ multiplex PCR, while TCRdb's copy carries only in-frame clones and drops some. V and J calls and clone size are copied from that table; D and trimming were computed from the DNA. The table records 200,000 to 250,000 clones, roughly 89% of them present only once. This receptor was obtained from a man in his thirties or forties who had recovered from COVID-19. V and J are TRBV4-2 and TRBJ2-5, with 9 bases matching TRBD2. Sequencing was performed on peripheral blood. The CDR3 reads CASSQAPSGAYETQYF. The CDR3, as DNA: TGTGCCAGCAGCCAAGCTCCTAGCGGGGCTTATGAGACCCAGTACTTC.